This is a list of T cell receptor beta chains from one sample in a study of blood T cell repertoires in COVID-19. The table came from immunoSEQ multiplex PCR; TCRdb's copy has only in-frame clones and leaves some out. The sample records about 260,000 clones, about 88% being singletons. What was sequenced was peripheral blood. The receptors shown here come from a man younger than 40 with active or convalescent COVID-19. Each CDR3 is given with its conserved first and last residue. Fields, in order: J gene, D gene, clone size, V gene, CDR3 protein, CDR3 DNA. D genes are given only for firm matches. The size of a clone is reported for some rows only, either as once, few or many, or as a class for expanded clones.

TRBJ1-2 - few TRBV7-2 CASSETGINGYTF TGTGCCAGCAGCGAAACAGGGATCAATGGCTACACCTTC
TRBJ2-7 TRBD1 - TRBV19 CASSNRDSSSYEQYF TGTGCCAGTAGTAACCGGGACAGCAGCTCCTACGAGCAGTACTTC
TRBJ1-5 - - TRBV18 CASSPTESNQPQHF TGTGCCAGCTCACCAACAGAGTCTAATCAGCCCCAGCATTTT
TRBJ2-7 TRBD2 - TRBV4-1 CASSQGTSGGYEQYF TGCGCCAGCAGCCAAGGGACTAGCGGGGGCTACGAGCAGTACTTC
TRBJ1-4 TRBD1 - TRBV5-6 CASSSGYDRGPDNEKLFF TGTGCCAGCAGCTCCGGCTACGACAGGGGGCCGGATAATGAAAAACTGTTTTTT
TRBJ2-2 - - TRBV6-5 CASSYRDGELFF TGTGCCAGCAGTTATCGGGACGGGGAGCTGTTTTTT
TRBJ2-5 TRBD1 - TRBV5-6 CASSFGGTGGPETQYF TGTGCCAGCAGCTTTGGAGGGACAGGGGGTCCAGAGACCCAGTACTTC
TRBJ1-2 TRBD1 - TRBV18 CASSRGVRDSAF TGTGCCAGCTCACGGGGGGTTCGGGACAGCGCCTTC
TRBJ1-1 - - TRBV14 CASSQAGDLFHTEAFF TGTGCCAGCAGCCAGGCAGGGGACCTCTTCCACACTGAAGCTTTCTTT
TRBJ2-2 TRBD2 - TRBV6-2/TRBV6-3 CASSPTVASGGPSPGELFF TGTGCCAGCAGTCCCACTGTAGCTAGCGGGGGGCCCAGTCCCGGGGAGCTGTTTTTT
TRBJ2-3 - - TRBV24-1 CATSDRTTSSTQYF TGTGCCACCAGTGACCGTACGACTAGTAGTACGCAGTATTTT
TRBJ1-1 TRBD1 - TRBV6-2/TRBV6-3 CASSPRGGDRNTEAFF TGTGCCAGCAGCCCTCGAGGAGGGGACAGGAACACTGAAGCTTTCTTT
TRBJ2-1 TRBD2 - TRBV9 CASSFTGTTGDEQFF TGTGCCAGCAGCTTCACCGGGACTACTGGCGATGAGCAGTTCTTC
TRBJ1-2 - - TRBV4-2 CASSQTNRPEEQGYTF TGTGCCAGCAGCCAAACAAACAGGCCTGAGGAGCAGGGCTACACCTTC
TRBJ1-1 TRBD1 few TRBV7-9 CASSRKQGARTEAFF TGTGCCAGCAGCCGAAAACAGGGGGCGCGCACTGAAGCTTTCTTT
TRBJ1-5 TRBD1 - TRBV2 CASSGQGMGQPQHF TGTGCCAGCAGTGGACAGGGGATGGGACAGCCCCAGCATTTT
TRBJ2-7 TRBD1 once TRBV7-7 CASSAGTGIIDEQYF TGTGCCAGCAGCGCCGGGACAGGGATAATTGACGAGCAGTACTTC
TRBJ1-1 - few TRBV2 CASSEQGVNTEAFF TGTGCCAGCAGTGAACAAGGGGTAAACACTGAAGCTTTCTTT
TRBJ2-3 TRBD2 - TRBV5-8 CASSLGGAFPGDTQYF TGTGCCAGCAGCCTCGGGGGGGCTTTCCCCGGAGATACGCAGTATTTT
TRBJ2-7 - few TRBV4-2 CASSDRAYEQYF TGTGCCAGCAGCGACCGGGCCTACGAGCAGTACTTC
TRBJ1-2 - - TRBV5-1 CASSLEQAPNYGYTF TGCGCCAGCAGCTTGGAACAGGCGCCTAACTATGGCTACACCTTC
TRBJ2-3 TRBD1 once TRBV12-3/TRBV12-4 CASSLFVDRAYF TGTGCCAGCAGTTTGTTCGTGGACAGGGCATATTTT
TRBJ2-2 TRBD2 once TRBV7-9 CASSLVGGYTGELFF TGTGCCAGCAGCCTCGTCGGGGGGTACACCGGGGAGCTGTTTTTT
TRBJ2-2 TRBD2 - TRBV5-1 CASAIAGVNTGELFF TGCGCCAGCGCGATAGCGGGGGTTAACACCGGGGAGCTGTTTTTT
TRBJ2-7 TRBD1 - TRBV2 CASSQGLGQGDHEQYF TGTGCCAGCAGTCAAGGCCTTGGACAGGGGGATCACGAGCAGTACTTC
TRBJ2-1 TRBD2 - TRBV6-6 CASSRNTGTSGVIEQFF TGTGCCAGCAGCCGAAATACCGGGACTAGCGGGGTAATTGAGCAGTTCTTC
TRBJ2-7 - - TRBV27 CASSFVYRGSSSYEQYF TGTGCCAGCAGTTTTGTGTATCGAGGAAGCAGCAGCTACGAGCAGTACTTC
TRBJ2-2 - - TRBV3-1/TRBV3-2 CASRETTPYTLNTGELFF TGTGCCAGCAGGGAAACGACACCCTACACCCTGAACACCGGGGAGCTGTTTTTT
TRBJ2-3 TRBD2 - TRBV7-2 CASTLAGTYTDTQYF TGTGCCAGCACCCTAGCGGGGACTTACACAGATACGCAGTATTTT
TRBJ2-1 TRBD2 - TRBV7-6 CASSLTSGGSYNEQFF TGTGCCAGCAGCTTGACTAGCGGCGGCTCCTACAATGAGCAGTTCTTC
TRBJ1-2 TRBD1 - TRBV15 CATSRGPGQEARWASNYGYTF TGTGCCACCAGCAGAGGACCGGGACAGGAGGCTCGTTGGGCTAGTAACTATGGCTACACCTTC
TRBJ2-6 TRBD1 - TRBV6-5 CASSPDRAGANVLTF TGTGCCAGCAGCCCAGACAGGGCTGGGGCCAACGTCCTGACTTTC
TRBJ2-3 - - TRBV3-1/TRBV3-2 CASSHASDTQYF TGTGCCAGCAGCCACGCGTCAGATACGCAGTATTTT
TRBJ1-2 - - TRBV19 CASQRAATRGYTF TGTGCCAGTCAGCGAGCCGCCACTCGGGGCTACACCTTC
TRBJ1-4 - - TRBV4-3 CASSRTEFNINEKLFF TGCGCCAGCAGCCGGACAGAATTTAACATTAATGAAAAACTGTTTTTT
TRBJ1-4 TRBD1 - TRBV4-1 CASSLRTGGSNEKLFF TGCGCCAGCAGCCTAAGGACAGGAGGAAGTAATGAAAAACTGTTTTTT
TRBJ1-2 TRBD1 - TRBV4-2 CASSPPGQGANYGYTF TGTGCCAGCAGCCCACCGGGACAGGGGGCTAACTATGGCTACACCTTC
TRBJ1-5 TRBD1 - TRBV11-3 CASSVDRGKGRNQPQHF TGTGCCAGCAGCGTCGACAGGGGGAAGGGTCGGAATCAGCCCCAGCATTTT
TRBJ2-2 - - TRBV5-1 CASSLVAGPNTGELFF TGCGCCAGCAGCTTGGTCGCAGGGCCGAACACCGGGGAGCTGTTTTTT
TRBJ2-7 TRBD2 - TRBV14 CASSQEEGLAGYFYEQYF TGTGCCAGCAGCCAAGAAGAGGGACTAGCGGGGTATTTCTACGAGCAGTACTTC